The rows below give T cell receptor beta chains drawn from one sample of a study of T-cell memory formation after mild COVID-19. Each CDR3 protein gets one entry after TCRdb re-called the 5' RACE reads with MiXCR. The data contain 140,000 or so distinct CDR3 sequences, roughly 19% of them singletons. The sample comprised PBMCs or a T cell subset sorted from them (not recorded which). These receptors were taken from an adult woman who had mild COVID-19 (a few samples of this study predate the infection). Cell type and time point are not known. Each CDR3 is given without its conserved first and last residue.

ASSLTAEIARYNEQF | TRBV7-3
SAPLRPAGVRTDTQY | TRBV20-1
ASSLATAYEQY | TRBV7-2
ASDRGNTEAF | TRBV30
ASSPPGALAGGREQY | TRBV18
ASSVAVSGPYEQY | TRBV9
ASSQDLDILSYGYT | TRBV3-1
SAREGTGGGEQY | TRBV20-1
ASSLRSGGQGEQF | TRBV7-2
ASSFTGQAPETQY | TRBV5-1
ASSVDPYESRALYNEQF | TRBV9
ASSPLGAGETQY | TRBV9
AWRGLGGGGFYGYT | TRBV30
ASYLSGGTDTQY | TRBV5-1
ASSFDPESPAETQY | TRBV5-1
ASSPGTGVTDTQY | TRBV5-1
ASSQEKLGGNTIY | TRBV4-2
ASIPGGGPSNYGYT | TRBV12-3/TRBV12-4
ASSSLRGQY | TRBV6-6
ATSTFQSSGANVLT | TRBV7-2
ASSLAWTGRNEQY | TRBV7-2
ATSDLIGLDHPQH | TRBV24-1
ASSLARDQPQH | TRBV7-9
SARKVDSANTEAF | TRBV20-1
ASSWTDYEQY | TRBV12-3/TRBV12-4
SATSTGLFGYT | TRBV20-1
SAHDWGETQY | TRBV20-1
ASSLSPDRNYGYT | TRBV4-1
ASDQGAVDTQY | TRBV12-3/TRBV12-4
ASSFVAGAGQETQY | TRBV7-2
SARDLRESSYNSPLH | TRBV20-1
ASSYSGGRNTEAF | TRBV6-5
ASSYSGSSGNTIY | TRBV6-6
SARQGQGGIGGQPQH | TRBV20-1
ASSVAGGPADTQY | TRBV9
ASSLVGGTSYEQY | TRBV12-3/TRBV12-4
ASSYLDSTDTQY | TRBV6-2/TRBV6-3
ASSQTGAGKNIQY | TRBV14
ASSGLRGYT | TRBV7-9
ASSLGDLSGNTIY | TRBV12-3/TRBV12-4
ASSHRSMDGYT | TRBV27
ASSFGDTSTDTQY | TRBV12-3/TRBV12-4
ASGSFTDTQY | TRBV9
ASSQERTDFDEQF | TRBV4-1
ASSLGTSKDEQF | TRBV12-3/TRBV12-4
ASSPTRRATQY | TRBV12-3/TRBV12-4
ASSLMGLDTQY | TRBV7-9
ASSPGNGPEAF | TRBV18
SGRTGGMWNTEAF | TRBV29-1
ASSAFMGETQY | TRBV18
ASSLGGREETQY | TRBV12-3/TRBV12-4
ASSFGLSGANVLT | TRBV5-1
ASSPGRSNTEAF | TRBV11-3
ASSPYQGNYGYT | TRBV7-9
ASTYGQAYGYT | TRBV7-9
ASSSGDRALDQPQH | TRBV12-3/TRBV12-4
ASSLLSSNAGEQY | TRBV7-9
ASRRGLAGGEDTQY | TRBV6-5
SARLTRHKLVNTEAF | TRBV20-1